A single TCR beta chain is shown here with its context. Its cognate antigen is unknown. Germline is not matched at one junction end, which may reflect a read error. Germline V gives CDR1 SGHRS, CDR2 YFSETQ. The CDR3 is 17 residues long. This specimen comes from a study of tumor-infiltrating lymphocytes in primary liver carcinoma. General study findings and limits: It was in tumors, not blood, that the top-250-clone fraction was significantly higher (p = 0.039). Less overlap was seen in tumor-adjacent and tumor-blood pairs than in tumor region pairs.

The template, roughly 550 ng total RNA, yielded TCR beta cDNA made with a constant-region primer. Three nested multiplex PCR rounds, a slightly modified ARM-PCR, produced the libraries for TCR beta. Forward primers for TRBV1-TRBV30 and a C-beta reverse primer served the first two PCR rounds, at roughly 10 cycles each. TCRdb processed the multiplex PCR reads anew with MiXCR; each CDR3 protein has one entry. The sample includes 100,000 to 150,000 distinct CDR3 sequences, approximately 64% seen only once; the top ten take 7.5% to 8.5%. Investigators took RNA and DNA out together from 20-30 mg of unsorted bulk tissue. Donors underwent surgery for histopathologically diagnosed primary liver carcinoma. The study sampled five separate regions from each tumor.

The chain joins TRBV5-1 to TRBJ2-2, with 11 bases identical to TRBD2. Sequenced input: liver tumor tissue from sampling region 3. As to subset: tumor region T3, left-lateral pole. The receptor's source is a woman in her fifties or sixties with primary liver carcinoma and hepatitis B virus infection. CDR3 nucleotide sequence: TGCGTCAGCAGCTTGAAACTAGCGGGAGCGAAAACCGGGGAGCTGTTTTTT. Its translation: CVSSLKLAGAKTGELFF.